These 2 T cell receptor beta chains share one sample of origin, sequenced in a study of T cells in tumors after PD-1 blockade. Some clones are missing from TCRdb's copy, which holds only in-frame ones; the method was immunoSEQ multiplex PCR. Here the sample spans about 33,000 clones, around four fifths being singletons. Sequencing used PBMCs, obtained before anti-PD-1 treatment. The receptors stem from a human donor with basal cell carcinoma.

The rearrangement links TRBV5-5 to TRBJ2-3; possibly TRBD1 or TRBD2 for D (5 bases each). Between the trimmed V and J ends, which lost 0 bases and 5 bases, there was a span of 10 bases. The germline CDR1 and CDR2 sequences are SGHKS and YYEKEE (reference sequence). The CDR3 has 14 amino acids. The CDR3 loop is CASSLDHGGDTQYF. The CDR3 nucleotides read TGTGCCAGCAGCTTGGATCATGGGGGAGATACGCAGTATTTT. The variable domain in full, with the rest retrieved from reference TRBV5-5 and TRBJ2-3, is DAGVTQSPTHLIKTRGQQVTLRCSPISGHKSVSWYQQVLGQGPQFIFQYYEKEERGRGNFPDRFSARQFPNYSSELNVNALLLGDSALYLCASSLDHGGDTQYFGPGTRLTVL.

This chain links TRBV4-3 with TRBJ1-4; a possible D gene is TRBD1 (5 bases). The CDR3 contains 16 residues. The germline gives CDR1 LGHNA, CDR2 YSLEER. V was trimmed by 1 base and J by 4 bases, leaving 13 bases between them. CDR3 sequence reads: CASSQVWRGGNEKLFF. Here the CDR3 DNA reads TGCGCCAGCAGCCAAGTTTGGAGGGGAGGTAATGAAAAACTGTTTTTT.